One and the same sample provided the 21 T cell receptor beta chains below, sequenced in a study of somatic mutations in cytotoxic T cells in rheumatoid arthritis. Sequencing used immunoSEQ multiplex PCR; TCRdb keeps in-frame clones, though not all of them. Of nearly 20,000 clones listed, 80% to 90% are singletons. Sequencing input: CD8+ T cells sorted from blood. Receptors originate from a man aged 35 to 55 in good health.

In this sample, this clone turned up once. J is TRBJ2-7 and V is TRBV4-3; 7 nucleotides match TRBD2. Germline V lookup: CDR1 LGHNA, CDR2 YSLEER. The CDR3 contains 14 residues. V lost 1 base and J lost 2; bases outside the gene matches: 2. The CDR3 protein is CASSQAGGTYEQYF. CDR3 DNA: TGCGCCAGCAGCCAAGCGGGGGGAACCTACGAGCAGTACTTC.

This clone was counted once. J is TRBJ2-7 and V is TRBV27, with TRBD1 matching 7 bases. This CDR3 comprises 15 residues. Germline-derived CDR1 and CDR2 are MNHEY and SMNVEV (reference sequence). V shed 2 bases, J shed 2 bases, and the junction held 6 bases outside the gene matches. Written as DNA, the CDR3 is TGTGCCAGCAGTTTAAGGGGGCAGGGGGCCTACGAGCAGTACTTC. It yields the protein CASSLRGQGAYEQYF.

This clone showed up just once. The chain uses TRBV13 and TRBJ2-1; TRBD1 agrees at 8 bases. V shed 4 bases, J shed 4 bases, and the junction held 6 bases outside the gene matches. The CDR3 contains 15 residues. In germline, CDR1 is PRHDT, CDR2 FYEKMQ (reference sequence). The CDR3 spells CASSSQGGRYNEQFF. Written as DNA, the CDR3 is TGTGCCAGCAGCTCACAGGGGGGTCGATACAATGAGCAGTTCTTC.

This clone was detected only once. The rearrangement links TRBV6-6 to TRBJ1-3, with D unclear. The CDR3 is 13 residues long. Per the germline V gene, CDR1 is MNHNY and CDR2 is SVGAGI (reference sequence). Trimming shortened V by 6 bases and J by 4 bases, and 10 bases separated the two germline ends. CDR3 nucleotides: TGTGCCAGCAGCTTGACGAGCGGAAACACCATATATTTT. Residues: CASSLTSGNTIYF.

This chain connects TRBV7-8 to TRBJ2-5, with D unclear. There are 16 residues in the CDR3. V lost 1 base and J lost 1, with 13 bases in between. CDR1 is SGHVS, CDR2 FQNEAQ, per germline. The CDR3 reads CASSLGGRVPQETQYF. The CDR3 DNA is TGTGCCAGCAGCTTAGGAGGACGGGTTCCCCAAGAGACCCAGTACTTC.

V and J are TRBV7-6 and TRBJ1-1; D uncertain. Trimming took 1 base from V and 2 from J, leaving 2 bases between them. The CDR3 contains 12 residues. Germline lookup yields CDR1 SGHVS and CDR2 FNYEAQ. Written as DNA, the CDR3 is TGTGCCAGCAGCTTAGACAACACTGAAGCTTTCTTT. It is translated as CASSLDNTEAFF.

The chain combines TRBV7-2 with TRBJ1-2; D remains unclear. Germline-derived CDR1 and CDR2 are SGHTA and FQGNSA. CDR3 length: 14 amino acids. Deletions cut 0 bases from V and 5 bases from J, with 10 bases between. The CDR3 region has the DNA TGTGCCAGCAGCTTAGCAGATATAGGGTATGGCTACACCTTC. It encodes CASSLADIGYGYTF.

The chain combines TRBV6-4 with TRBJ1-2; D is perhaps TRBD1 (5 bases). The ends were cut back, 9 bases at V and 1 base at J, with 9 bases in the middle. There are 12 residues in the CDR3. The germline CDR1 and CDR2 sequences are MRHNA and SNTAGT. The CDR3 DNA reads TGTGCCAGGCCGGGGCTTAACTATGGCTACACCTTC. This translates into CARPGLNYGYTF.

The chain combines TRBV4-2 with TRBJ1-4; D is undetermined. This CDR3 spans 15 amino acids. Trimming cost V 4 bases and J 8 bases, with 17 bases left between them. Germline lookup yields CDR1 LGHNA and CDR2 YNFKEQ. CDR3 in DNA: TGTGCCAGCAGCCCAACCACCGGACTACACGAAAAACTGTTTTTT. Residues: CASSPTTGLHEKLFF.

The chain employs TRBV9 and TRBJ2-1; the D gene is possibly TRBD1 (5 bases). Between the trimmed V and J ends, which lost 4 bases and 6 bases, there was a span of 14 bases. The CDR3 contains 14 residues. Looked up from germline, CDR1 is SGDLS and CDR2 is YYNGEE. The CDR3 sequence is CASSPDISGNEQFF. CDR3 DNA sequence: TGTGCCAGCAGCCCGGACATAAGTGGCAATGAGCAGTTCTTC.

J is TRBJ1-1 and V is TRBV7-2, with D uncertain. Trimming removed 4 bases at V and 0 bases at J, with 9 bases between. CDR3 length: 14 residues. Germline V gene data show CDR1 as SGHTA and CDR2 as FQGNSA. The CDR3 loop is CASSSLGVNTEAFF. The CDR3 coding sequence is TGTGCCAGCAGCTCCCTGGGCGTGAACACTGAAGCTTTCTTT.

V is TRBV28 and J is TRBJ1-2, with 7 bases aligning to TRBD1. V was pared by 2 bases and J by 4 bases, with 13 bases of the junction left unmatched. This CDR3 has 17 residues. Germline CDR1 reads MDHEN; CDR2 reads SYDVKM. This CDR3 reads CASSLNSGRGRVYGYTF. The CDR3 nucleotides read TGTGCCAGCAGTTTAAATTCAGGAAGGGGGCGCGTCTATGGCTACACCTTC.

The chain combines TRBV5-4 with TRBJ2-1; 9 positions match TRBD2. The CDR3 has 17 amino acids. The J segment lost 4 bases and the V segment lost 0 bases, leaving 8 bases of the junction unmatched. Per germline, CDR1 SGHNT and CDR2 YYREEE (reference sequence). CDR3 sequence (DNA): TGTGCCAGCAGCTTGGGGGGGTTAGCGGGGGTATACAATGAGCAGTTCTTC. It is translated as CASSLGGLAGVYNEQFF.

The rearrangement joins TRBV19 to TRBJ2-7, with D maybe TRBD1 (6 bases). Germline CDR1 and CDR2: LNHDA and SQIVND (reference sequence). Deletions cut 0 bases from V and 2 bases from J, with 11 bases between. The CDR3 extends over 15 amino acids. Here the CDR3 DNA reads TGTGCCAGTAGTATAGAGGACAGTCGCACCTACGAGCAGTACTTC. It is translated as CASSIEDSRTYEQYF.

The V call is TRBV27, the J call TRBJ1-2, with 9 bases identical to TRBD1. Germline values: CDR1 MNHEY, CDR2 SMNVEV (reference sequence). The length of the CDR3 is 16 residues. Trimming cost V 5 bases and J 5 bases; bases outside gene matches: 12. CDR3 nucleotide sequence: TGTGCCAGCAGTCTCTCCGGCCTGGACAGGGGATATGGCTACACCTTC. Amino acid sequence: CASSLSGLDRGYGYTF.

The genes are TRBV28 and TRBJ2-7, with 9 bases identical to TRBD1. CDR1 and CDR2 (germline): MDHEN, SYDVKM. The CDR3 has 16 amino acids. The J segment lost 2 bases and the V segment lost 6 bases, leaving 11 bases of the junction unmatched. DNA for the CDR3: TGTGCCAGCAGCCCCCCAGAGGGACAGGGTACCTACGAGCAGTACTTC. Its translation: CASSPPEGQGTYEQYF.

This sequence joins TRBV29-1 and TRBJ2-1; 10 bases agree with TRBD2. V shed 5 bases, J shed 0 bases, and the junction held 1 base outside the gene matches. This CDR3 spans 14 amino acids. Per germline, CDR1 SQVTM and CDR2 ANQGSEA. CDR3 sequence (DNA): TGCAGCGTTTCTAGCGGGAGCTCCTACAATGAGCAGTTCTTC. This translates into CSVSSGSSYNEQFF.

The chain has TRBV27 and TRBJ2-7; TRBD2 is a possible D gene (6 bases). The V end was cut by 6 bases, the J end by 3 bases, with 12 bases between. The CDR3 totals 13 residues. Germline V gene data show CDR1 as MNHEY and CDR2 as SMNVEV (reference sequence). CDR3 amino acids: CASRGGRGYEQYF. CDR3 sequence (DNA): TGTGCCAGCAGGGGGGGACGGGGCTACGAGCAGTACTTC.

The chain is built from TRBV28 and TRBJ2-1; D unresolved. This CDR3 is built from 10 residues. Trimming removed 3 bases at V and 15 bases at J, with 9 bases between. Germline V gives CDR1 MDHEN, CDR2 SYDVKM. This CDR3 reads CASSFGILFF. DNA for the CDR3: TGTGCCAGCAGTTTTGGCATTTTGTTCTTC.

V and J are TRBV28 and TRBJ2-3, with 12 bases identical to TRBD2. The CDR3 runs to 18 residues. The junction had 9 bases not matched to a gene; V was cut back by 5 bases and J by 0 bases. Per germline, CDR1 MDHEN and CDR2 SYDVKM. CDR3 DNA sequence: TGTGCCAGCAGTGTCCTAGCGGGAGGGTTGTCGAGCACAGATACGCAGTATTTT. Protein: CASSVLAGGLSSTDTQYF.

This clone was observed a single time. The chain is built from TRBV13 and TRBJ2-7; 9 bases match TRBD2. Germline CDR1 reads PRHDT; CDR2 reads FYEKMQ (reference sequence). V lost 4 bases and J lost 7; bases outside the gene matches: 8. The CDR3 totals 14 residues. CDR3 DNA sequence: TGTGCCAGCAGCTCGGGACTAGCTCGCGGGGAGCAGTACTTC. This sequence encodes CASSSGLARGEQYF. The full variable domain, completed using reference TRBV13 and TRBJ2-7, is AAGVIQSPRHLIKEKRETATLKCYPIPRHDTVYWYQQGPGQDPQFLISFYEKMQSDKGSIPDRFSAQQFSDYHSELNMSSLELGDSALYFCASSSGLARGEQYFGPGTRLTVT.